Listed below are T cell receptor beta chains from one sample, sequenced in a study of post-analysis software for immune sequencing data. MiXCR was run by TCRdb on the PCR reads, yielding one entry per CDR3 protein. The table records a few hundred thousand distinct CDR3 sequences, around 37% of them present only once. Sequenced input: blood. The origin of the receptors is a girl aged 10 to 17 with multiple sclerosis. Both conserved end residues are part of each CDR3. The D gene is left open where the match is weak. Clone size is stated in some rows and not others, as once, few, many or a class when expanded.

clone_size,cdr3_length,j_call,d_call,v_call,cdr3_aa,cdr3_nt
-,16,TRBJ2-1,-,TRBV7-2,CASSLVGTQTGGEQFF,TGTGCCAGCAGCTTAGTTGGGACCCAAACCGGCGGTGAGCAGTTCTTC
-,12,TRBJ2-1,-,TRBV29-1,CSVEDSYNEQFF,TGCAGCGTTGAAGACAGTTACAATGAGCAGTTCTTC
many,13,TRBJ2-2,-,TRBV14,CASSRQMTGELFF,TGTGCCAGCAGCCGTCAGATGACCGGGGAGCTGTTTTTT
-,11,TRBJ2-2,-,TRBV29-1,CSVGGTGELFF,TGCAGCGTTGGGGGAACCGGGGAGCTGTTTTTT
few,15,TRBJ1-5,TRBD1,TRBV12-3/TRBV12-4,CASSPAQGRDQPQHF,TGTGCCAGCAGTCCAGCACAGGGGAGGGATCAGCCCCAGCATTTT
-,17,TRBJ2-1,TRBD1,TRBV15,CATSSPFLGTGAFIRFF,TGTGCCACCAGCAGTCCATTTCTAGGGACAGGGGCTTTTATTCGGTTCTTC
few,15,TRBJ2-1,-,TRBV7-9,CASTKGAGSYNEQFF,TGTGCCAGCACCAAAGGAGCAGGCTCCTACAATGAGCAGTTCTTC
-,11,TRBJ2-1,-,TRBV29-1,CSVEPGNEQFF,TGCAGCGTTGAACCCGGGAATGAGCAGTTCTTC
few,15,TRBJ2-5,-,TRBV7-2,CASSLAGVSQETQYF,TGTGCCAGCAGCTTAGCAGGGGTGTCCCAAGAGACCCAGTACTTC
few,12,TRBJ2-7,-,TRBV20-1,CSVVREPYEQYF,TGCAGTGTCGTAAGGGAACCGTACGAGCAGTACTTC
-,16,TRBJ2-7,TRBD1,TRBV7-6,CASSEDPTGNLGEQYF,TGTGCCAGCAGCGAAGACCCGACAGGGAATTTAGGCGAGCAGTACTTC
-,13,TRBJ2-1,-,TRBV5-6,CASSPDPRNEQFF,TGTGCCAGCAGCCCCGACCCTAGAAATGAGCAGTTCTTC
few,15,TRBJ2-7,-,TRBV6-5,CASSSVYEGSYEQYF,TGTGCCAGCAGTTCAGTTTATGAGGGGTCCTACGAGCAGTACTTC
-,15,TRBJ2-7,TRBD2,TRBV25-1,CASSGWGGSSYEQYF,TGTGCCAGCAGTGGATGGGGGGGAAGCTCCTACGAGCAGTACTTC
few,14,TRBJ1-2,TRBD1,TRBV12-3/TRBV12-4,CASSLWDSNYGYTF,TGTGCCAGCAGTTTATGGGACAGCAACTATGGCTACACCTTC
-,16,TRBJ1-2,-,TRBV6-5,CASSRGGRLGNYGYTF,TGTGCCAGCAGCCGGGGGGGACGGCTGGGGAACTATGGCTACACCTTC
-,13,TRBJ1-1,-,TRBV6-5,CASKSDSNTEAFF,TGTGCCAGCAAATCCGACAGTAACACTGAAGCTTTCTTT
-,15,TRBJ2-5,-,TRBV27,CASSLRGYSQETQYF,TGTGCCAGCAGCCTAAGAGGATACTCACAAGAGACCCAGTACTTC
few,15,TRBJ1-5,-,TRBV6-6,CASSYLGQGNQPQHF,TGTGCCAGCAGTTACTTAGGGCAGGGCAATCAGCCCCAGCATTTT
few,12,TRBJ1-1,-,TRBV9,CASSSSRTEAFF,TGTGCCAGCAGCTCCTCGAGGACTGAAGCTTTCTTT
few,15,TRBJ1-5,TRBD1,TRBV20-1,CSARVTDRDYQPQHF,TGCAGTGCTAGAGTCACGGACAGGGATTATCAGCCCCAGCATTTT
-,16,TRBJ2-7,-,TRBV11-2,CASSTIREKGSYEQYF,TGTGCCAGCAGCACTATCCGGGAGAAGGGTTCCTACGAGCAGTACTTC
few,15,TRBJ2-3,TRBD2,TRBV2,CASLRFGLETDTQYF,TGTGCCAGCCTTCGATTTGGACTAGAAACAGATACGCAGTATTTT
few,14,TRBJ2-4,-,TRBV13,CASSGLVAKNIQYF,TGTGCCAGCAGTGGGTTGGTAGCCAAAAACATTCAGTACTTC
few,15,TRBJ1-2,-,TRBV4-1,CASSQEGGANYGYTF,TGCGCCAGCAGCCAAGAGGGTGGCGCTAACTATGGCTACACCTTC
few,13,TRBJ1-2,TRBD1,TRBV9,CASSIQDRGGYTF,TGTGCCAGCAGCATACAGGACAGGGGCGGCTACACCTTC
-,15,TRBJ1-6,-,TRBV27,CASSLGAGANSPLHF,TGTGCCAGCAGTTTAGGAGCAGGTGCCAATTCACCCCTCCACTTT
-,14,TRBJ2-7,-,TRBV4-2,CASSQGGSVYEQYF,TGTGCCAGCAGCCAAGGGGGTAGCGTGTACGAGCAGTACTTC
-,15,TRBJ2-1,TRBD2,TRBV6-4,CASSDSLAGGNEQFF,TGTGCCAGCAGTGACTCACTAGCGGGGGGGAATGAGCAGTTCTTC
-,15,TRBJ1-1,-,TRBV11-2,CASSFTGMPNTEAFF,TGTGCCAGCAGCTTTACAGGGATGCCTAACACTGAAGCTTTCTTT
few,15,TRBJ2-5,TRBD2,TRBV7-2,CASMKRGRHQETQYF,TGTGCCAGCATGAAGCGGGGGAGACACCAAGAGACCCAGTACTTC
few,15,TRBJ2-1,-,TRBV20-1,CSARRGGGAYNEQFF,TGCAGTGCTAGGAGGGGGGGAGGTGCCTACAATGAGCAGTTCTTC
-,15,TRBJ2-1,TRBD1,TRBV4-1,CASSSGTGGFNEQFF,TGCGCCAGCAGTTCCGGGACAGGGGGGTTTAATGAGCAGTTCTTC
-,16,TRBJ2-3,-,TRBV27,CASSPIWTVGTDTQYF,TGTGCCAGCTCCCCAATCTGGACAGTAGGCACAGATACGCAGTATTTT
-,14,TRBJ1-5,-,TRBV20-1,CSARGGFSNQPQHF,TGCAGTGCTAGAGGGGGGTTTAGCAATCAGCCCCAGCATTTT
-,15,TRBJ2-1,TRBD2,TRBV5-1,CASSLTSGGPHQQFF,TGCGCCAGCAGCCTGACTAGCGGGGGGCCCCACCAGCAGTTCTTC
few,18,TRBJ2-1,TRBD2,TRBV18,CASSQNTPGLGSYNEQFF,TGTGCCAGCTCACAAAACACACCGGGACTAGGCTCCTACAATGAGCAGTTCTTC
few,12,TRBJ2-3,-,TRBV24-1,CATSEGSDTQYF,TGTGCCACCAGTGAGGGGTCCGATACGCAGTATTTT
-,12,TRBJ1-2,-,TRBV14,CASSQQSYGYTF,TGTGCCAGCAGCCAACAGAGCTATGGCTACACCTTC
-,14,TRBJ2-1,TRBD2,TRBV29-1,CSVLTSGGVNEQFF,TGCAGCGTTCTTACTAGCGGGGGGGTCAATGAGCAGTTCTTC
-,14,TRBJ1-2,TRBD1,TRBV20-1,CSAREGQFFYGYTF,TGCAGTGCTAGAGAGGGACAGTTCTTCTATGGCTACACCTTC
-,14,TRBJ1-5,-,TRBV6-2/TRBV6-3,CASSCSTEHQPQHF,TGTGCCAGCAGTTGCTCGACGGAGCATCAGCCCCAGCATTTT
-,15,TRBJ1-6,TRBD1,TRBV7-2,CASSLVSRGNSPLHF,TGTGCCAGCAGCTTAGTAAGCAGGGGGAATTCACCCCTCCACTTT
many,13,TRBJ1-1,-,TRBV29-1,CSVFGTDNTEAFF,TGCAGCGTCTTCGGGACCGATAACACTGAAGCTTTCTTT
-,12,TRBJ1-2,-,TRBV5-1,CASSFDLKGYTF,TGCGCCAGCAGCTTTGACCTGAAAGGCTACACCTTC
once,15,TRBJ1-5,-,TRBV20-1,CSARELGQDNQPQHF,TGCAGTGCTAGAGAACTGGGACAAGACAATCAGCCCCAGCATTTT
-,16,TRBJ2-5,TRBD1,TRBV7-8,CASSSRSGGAFETQYF,TGTGCCAGCAGCTCCAGGTCAGGGGGCGCGTTCGAGACCCAGTACTTC
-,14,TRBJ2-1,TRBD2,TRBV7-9,CASFSTSGSIPRFF,TGTGCCAGCTTCTCTACTAGCGGGTCCATCCCCCGGTTCTTC
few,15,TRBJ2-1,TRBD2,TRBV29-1,CSVEDERGGYNEQFF,TGCAGCGTTGAGGATGAGCGGGGGGGCTACAATGAGCAGTTCTTC
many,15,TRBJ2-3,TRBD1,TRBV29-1,CSVERQGARTDTQYF,TGCAGCGTAGAGAGACAGGGGGCACGCACAGATACGCAGTATTTT
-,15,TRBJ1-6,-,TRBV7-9,CASSLRGLGNSPLHF,TGTGCCAGCAGCTTACGAGGCCTGGGGAATTCACCCCTCCACTTT
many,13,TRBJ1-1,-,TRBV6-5,CASSYSTNTEAFF,TGTGCCAGCAGTTACTCAACGAACACTGAAGCTTTCTTT
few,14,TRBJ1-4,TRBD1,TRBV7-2,CASSSGQGFEKLFF,TGTGCCAGCAGCTCCGGACAGGGCTTTGAAAAACTGTTTTTT
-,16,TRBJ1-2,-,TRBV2,CASSGPVGRESYGYTF,TGTGCCAGCAGTGGTCCCGTGGGCAGGGAAAGCTATGGCTACACCTTC